The TCR beta chain described here comes from a study of CD8 T cells in ankylosing spondylitis (dated by TCRdb to 2016 to 2017). About the full investigation: To find TCR variants linked to disease, the study profiled T cell receptor beta repertoires in ankylosing spondylitis patients and healthy donors. The full study cohort comprised 20 to 30 ankylosing spondylitis patients and over a hundred healthy donors. Samples of peripheral blood were taken, and for ankylosing spondylitis patients, synovial fluid was collected as well.

Results the study describes overall, beyond this receptor: Some motif variants had previously been reported in the synovial fluid and blood of reactive arthritis patients, which suggests shared mechanisms of disease initiation. In peripheral blood, the disease-linked clones were found at relatively low frequencies and had a CD8+ phenotype. The disease-linked clones were reported as significantly enriched in matched synovial fluid samples from ankylosing spondylitis patients. Blood from ankylosing spondylitis patients appeared to be characterized by a TCR beta motif composed of about eight highly homologous amino acid variants.

This clonotype was detected only a few times. The antigen this receptor binds is unknown. Per-base quality was not reported, and no clone a single base away is much larger than it. Taken from the germline V gene, the CDR1 and CDR2 loops are SGHTA and FQGNSA. The trim is 5 bases for V and 7 bases for J, with a gap of 17 bases between the germline ends. The CDR3 runs 15 residues from the cysteine to the phenylalanine. The entry retains the CDR3 DNA only, 45 bases that are in frame from base 1. Sequencing used an Illumina HiSeq 2500. Quantitative 5'-RACE with molecular barcodes was used to prepare TCR beta libraries. The published analysis was carried out like this. A new computational method, built on a probabilistic model of VDJ rearrangement, was used to identify disease-linked TCR variants. The raw public data were reprocessed by TCRdb itself: fastp quality trimming at Q25, MiXCR clonotype calling, in-frame beta chains only. Rows with one shared CDR3 protein collapse into an entry with the most common genes and DNA. Here the V and J calls rest on TCRdb's processing, not on the authors' analysis. A total of hundreds of thousands of distinct CDR3 sequences appear in this sample, about 12% of them only once. The top ten constitute about 0.49% of the sample.

The TCR originated in a male donor with ankylosing spondylitis. Source material: blood, either unsorted or a sorted T cell fraction (not recorded which). The chain was built from TRBV7-2 and TRBJ2-2, with TRBD1 tentatively as D gene (5 bases match). For the CDR3, the sequence is CASSPQGSVGGELFF. The DNA is as follows: TGTGCCAGCAGCCCTCAGGGCTCCGTCGGCGGGGAGCTGTTTTTT.